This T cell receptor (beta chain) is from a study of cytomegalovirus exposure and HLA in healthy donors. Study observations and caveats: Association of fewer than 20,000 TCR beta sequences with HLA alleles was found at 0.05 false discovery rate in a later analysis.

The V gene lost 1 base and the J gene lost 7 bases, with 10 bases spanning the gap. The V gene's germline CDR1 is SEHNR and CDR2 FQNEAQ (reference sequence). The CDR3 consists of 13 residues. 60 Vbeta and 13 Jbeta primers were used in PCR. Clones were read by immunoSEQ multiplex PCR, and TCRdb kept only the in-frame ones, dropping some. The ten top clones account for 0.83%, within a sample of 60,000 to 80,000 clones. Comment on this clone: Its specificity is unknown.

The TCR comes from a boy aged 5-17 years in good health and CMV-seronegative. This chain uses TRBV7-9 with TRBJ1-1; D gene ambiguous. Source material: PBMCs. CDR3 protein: CASSLESGIEAFF. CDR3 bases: TGTGCCAGCAGCTTAGAAAGCGGGATTGAAGCTTTCTTT.